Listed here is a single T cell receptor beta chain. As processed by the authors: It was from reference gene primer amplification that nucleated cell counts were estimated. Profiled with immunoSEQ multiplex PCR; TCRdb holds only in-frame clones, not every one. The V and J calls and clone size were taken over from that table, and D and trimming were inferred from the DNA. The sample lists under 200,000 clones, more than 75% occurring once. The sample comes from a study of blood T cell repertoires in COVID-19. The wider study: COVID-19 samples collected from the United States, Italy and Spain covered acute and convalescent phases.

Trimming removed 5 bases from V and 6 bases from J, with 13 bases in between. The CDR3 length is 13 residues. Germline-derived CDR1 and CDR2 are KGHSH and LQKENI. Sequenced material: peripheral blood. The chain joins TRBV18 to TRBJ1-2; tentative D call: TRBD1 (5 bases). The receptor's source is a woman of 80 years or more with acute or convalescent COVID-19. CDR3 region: CASSSTSGNGYTF. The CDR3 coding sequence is TGTGCCAGCTCATCAACGTCAGGGAATGGCTACACCTTC.